The sequence of this TCR beta chain was determined in a study of CD8+ T cells in alopecia areata. Findings and caveats of the study: Mice gave a clearer picture of TCR sharing than patients did, possibly for HLA-related reasons. Sequenced scalp T cells also include alphabeta T cells resident in normal skin.

Regarding this clone: The target antigen is unknown.

In each case, RNA was isolated and then reverse transcribed into cDNA as the sequencing template. Here immunoSEQ multiplex PCR was the method, and the copy in TCRdb shows in-frame clones only, minus some. The repertoire consists of around 160,000 clones, with 75% to 90% occurring once and the leading ten covering around 16%. V was clipped by 4 bases and J by 3 bases; unmatched bases: 4. CDR1 is MNHEY and CDR2 is SMNVEV in the germline V gene (reference sequence). The CDR3 is 15 amino acids. Peripheral blood samples and lesional scalp punch biopsies were obtained from alopecia areata patients. This sequence joins TRBV27 and TRBJ2-7; 12 nucleotides align to TRBD1. The TCR comes from a human donor with alopecia areata. Specimen: CD8+ T cells sorted from blood, collected at week 0. The CDR3 DNA reads as TGTGCCAGCAGTTCTGGGACAGGGGGCTTCTACGAGCAGTACTTC. Translated: CASSSGTGGFYEQYF.